What follows is one T cell receptor (beta chain) and its context. The sample is drawn from a study of blood T cell repertoires in COVID-19. Trimming pared 7 bases from V and 0 bases from J, leaving 9 bases between. The CDR3 runs to 14 residues. CDR1 and CDR2 from the germline V gene are KGHDR and SFDVKD. The data were produced by immunoSEQ multiplex PCR, yet TCRdb's version contains in-frame clones alone and is incomplete. The table lists 65,000 to 85,000 clones, over 75% of them singletons. The chain couples TRBV24-1 to TRBJ1-5; D uncertain. The receptor was derived from a woman under 30 with acute or convalescent COVID-19. Sequences were obtained from peripheral blood. The CDR3 DNA reads as TGTGCCACCAGACGAGAGAATAGCAATCAGCCCCAGCATTTT. This sequence encodes CATRRENSNQPQHF.